Following are 10 T cell receptor beta chains from one sample sequenced in a study of T cells in Graves' hyperthyroidism and ophthalmopathy. What was amplified from RNA transcripts were TCR beta CDR3 regions. Carried out on the TCR CDR3, a first-round RT-PCR used the HTBI primer set. TCRdb processed the multiplex PCR reads anew with MiXCR; each CDR3 protein has one entry. The sample shows about 380,000 distinct CDR3 sequences, around a sixth of them seen only once. Input material: blood. These receptors all come from a man younger than 30 with Graves' ophthalmopathy.

The chain couples TRBV9 to TRBJ2-5, with TRBD1 matching over 8 bases. Trimming cost V 0 bases and J 4 bases; bases outside gene matches: 5. Germline values: CDR1 SGDLS, CDR2 YYNGEE. The CDR3 has 15 amino acids. The CDR3 sequence: CASSVGGQEVETQYF. CDR3 nucleotide sequence: TGTGCCAGCAGCGTAGGGGGACAGGAGGTAGAGACCCAGTACTTC.

This chain joins TRBV4-2 and TRBJ2-5, with D unresolved. Per the germline V gene, CDR1 is LGHNA and CDR2 is YNFKEQ. The CDR3 contains 13 residues. V was clipped by 3 bases and J by 3 bases, with 8 bases between them. CDR3 DNA: TGTGCCAGCAGCCAGGTAATCGAAGAGACCCAGTACTTC. It yields the protein CASSQVIEETQYF.

The chain is built from TRBV5-1 and TRBJ2-2; perhaps TRBD2 as D (7 bases). CDR1 and CDR2 (germline): SGHRS, YFSETQ. Trimming left V 2 bases short and J 3 bases short, with 17 bases between. CDR3 size: 17 residues. Written as DNA, the CDR3 is TGCGCCAGCAGCTTCGGACTAGGGGGGAGTTACACCGGGGAGCTGTTTTTT. It specifies CASSFGLGGSYTGELFF.

Ten or more counts support this clonotype. This chain connects TRBV27 to TRBJ2-2; D gene unclear. The ends were cut back, 1 base at V and 5 bases at J, with 8 bases in the middle. The CDR3 extends over 14 amino acids. Per the germline V gene, CDR1 is MNHEY and CDR2 is SMNVEV (reference sequence). The CDR3 loop is CASSLLSTTGELFF. CDR3 sequence (DNA): TGTGCCAGCAGTTTATTATCGACAACCGGGGAGCTGTTTTTT.

In this sample, this clonotype turned up a few times. This chain joins TRBV6-1 and TRBJ2-2, with TRBD1 matching over 10 bases. V shed 8 bases and J 6 bases; nucleotides not matched to a gene: 12. The CDR3 covers 16 residues. CDR1 MNHNS and CDR2 SASEGT come from the germline V gene. The CDR3 reads CASRTPGQGKAGELFF. The CDR3 DNA follows: TGTGCCAGCCGGACTCCGGGACAGGGGAAGGCCGGGGAGCTGTTTTTT.

The chain joins TRBV6-1 to TRBJ1-5; possible D gene TRBD1, 5 bases. CDR1 and CDR2 from the germline V gene are MNHNS and SASEGT. The CDR3 is 15 amino acids. With 6 bases removed from V and 4 bases from J, the gap between germline ends came to 16 bases. In nucleotides, the CDR3 is TGTGCCAGCAGCCCAGATGGGGGAACGAATCAGCCCCAGCATTTT. It specifies CASSPDGGTNQPQHF.

This clonotype was counted a few times. The J gene is TRBJ2-3, the V gene TRBV6-1, with 9 bases that match TRBD1. Trimming at V came to 6 bases and at J to 1 base, leaving 5 bases not matched to a gene. The CDR3 spans 15 residues. The V gene's germline CDR1 is MNHNS and CDR2 SASEGT. The CDR3 region is CASRRTGVGTDTQYF. CDR3 nucleotide sequence: TGTGCCAGCAGACGGACAGGGGTTGGCACAGATACGCAGTATTTT.

At least ten counts were recorded for this clonotype. This chain links TRBV2 with TRBJ2-5; 7 nucleotides line up with TRBD2. V dropped 7 bases and J dropped 1; count of bases not matched to a gene: 6. From germline, CDR1 is SNHLY and CDR2 FYNNEI. This CDR3 contains 14 residues. The CDR3 sequence is CASTRTRVQETQYF. DNA for the CDR3: TGTGCCAGCACCCGGACTAGGGTCCAAGAGACCCAGTACTTC.

About this clonotype: Since a much larger clone is just one base distant, this may be a read error. The V call is TRBV6-4, the J call TRBJ2-1; D ambiguous. V shed 0 bases and J shed 1 base, with 13 bases lying between them. Per germline, CDR1 MRHNA and CDR2 SNTAGT. The CDR3 has 17 amino acids. CDR3 loop: CASSDSSHDFSYNEQFF. CDR3 sequence (DNA): TGTGCCAGCAGTGACTCGAGTCACGATTTTTCCTACAATGAGCAGTTCTTC.

As to this clonotype: This may be a read error: a much more frequent sequence differs by one nucleotide. The CDR3 carries no conserved terminal phenylalanine or tryptophan, so it likely arises from a read error. The rearrangement joins TRBV9 to TRBJ2-5; no definite D call. This CDR3 contains 13 residues. Trimming left V 0 bases short and J 3 bases short, with 6 bases between. The germline CDR1 and CDR2 sequences are SGDLS and YYNGEE. The CDR3 is CASSVAGEETQYL. The CDR3 nucleotides are TGTGCCAGCAGCGTAGCCGGAGAAGAGACCCAGTACCTC.